Described below is a single T cell receptor (beta chain) sequence and its context. This clone appeared once. Its recognized antigen is unknown. Per-nucleotide qualities are absent, and no much larger clonotype sits a single base away. The sample belongs to a study of T cells after posttransplantation cyclophosphamide (TCRdb year 2016). General notes on the study: T cell repertoire reconstitution was tracked by TRB sequencing after myeloablative bone marrow transplantation in which posttransplantation cyclophosphamide was used as GVHD prophylaxis. Up to 3 additional blood samples from 2 to 5.2 years after transplant were also TRB-sequenced in 3 patients, as was pretransplant blood from several patients. Blood from every one of the 30 to 35 PTCy patients who had 1-year posttransplant specimens underwent TRB sequencing. Public TRB sequences were queried against a database of over 3,500 sequences associated with responses to pathogens, tumor antigens, self-antigens and alloantigens. Samples from 35 PTCy-treated patients and 16 related bone marrow donors of those patients were subjected to antigen receptor sequencing. Because TRA and TRB clonality correlated tightly in several samples, later TCR analyses were limited to TRB. The investigation overall reported the following: Donor-recipient similarity was low at 1-2 months but rose over the first year, and later blood repertoires were often dominated by donor CD8+ memory clones. Across roughly 49 patients, TRB clonality was highly associated with recipient CMV seropositivity and CMV reactivation, and diversity in PTCy patients was similar to diversity in CNI/methotrexate controls. The TRB repertoires of T cells infiltrating skin or the GI tract showed only limited overlap with the TRB repertoires found in blood.

V and J are truncated by 5 bases and 0 bases respectively, leaving an intervening sequence of 17 bases. CDR1 and CDR2, looked up from the germline V gene, are SGHTA and FQGNSA. The cysteine opens and the phenylalanine closes a CDR3 of 17 amino acids. The read is trimmed to its CDR3 DNA, 51 bases read in frame from base 1. Peripheral blood samples were provided by related bone marrow donors on the day of marrow donation. Peripheral blood and bone marrow mononuclear cells were isolated by Ficoll-Hypaque density centrifugation and cryopreserved. Genomic DNA was the input for TRB sequencing, which was run either with the immunoSEQ assay at survey resolution or with the hsTCRB kit. The paper's processing steps were these. The immunoSEQ software handled initial read processing, and the LymphoSeq R package was used for repertoire analyses. Clonality was computed as 1 minus normalized Shannon entropy, and a Gini coefficient was also calculated for each TRB dataset. Phenotypes of unsorted samples were inferred by mapping TRB sequences from sorted subsets of the recipient or donor onto unsorted samples of the same recipient. TCRdb mirrors the immuneACCESS table, restricted to in-frame sequences. Some clones are absent from its copies; in checked studies, under half trace to an unresolved V gene, and the reason for the others is unknown. V and J calls plus clone size are reproduced from that table; the DNA served to infer D and trimming. The sample records about 52,000 clones, 94% of which are singletons. The biggest ten clones account for about 3% of the sample.

Here the chain combines TRBV7-2 and TRBJ1-5; a tentative D call is TRBD1 (6 bases match). The sequencing sample was made of PBMCs. The sequence was obtained from a woman aged 25 to 39 in good health and a related stem cell transplant donor. The encoded CDR3 is CASSPMGGASSNQPQHF. The sequenced DNA is TGTGCCAGCAGCCCGATGGGGGGGGCTAGTAGCAATCAGCCCCAGCATTTT.